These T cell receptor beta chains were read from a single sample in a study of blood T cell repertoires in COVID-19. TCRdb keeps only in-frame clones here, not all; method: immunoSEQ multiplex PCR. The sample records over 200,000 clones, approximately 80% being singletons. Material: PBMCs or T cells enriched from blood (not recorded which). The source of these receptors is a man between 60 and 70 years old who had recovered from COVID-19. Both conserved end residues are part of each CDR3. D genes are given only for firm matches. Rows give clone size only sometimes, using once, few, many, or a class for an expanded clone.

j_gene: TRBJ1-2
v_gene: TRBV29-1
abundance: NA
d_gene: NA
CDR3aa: CSVEDPRNYGYTF
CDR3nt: TGCAGCGTTGAAGATCCCAGAAACTATGGCTACACCTTC

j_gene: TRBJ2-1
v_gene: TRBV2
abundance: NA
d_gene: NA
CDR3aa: CASSDEAGRYNEQFF
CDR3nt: TGTGCCAGCAGTGATGAGGCCGGAAGGTACAATGAGCAGTTCTTC

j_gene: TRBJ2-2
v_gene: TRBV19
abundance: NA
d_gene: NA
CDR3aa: CASSILTTANTGELFF
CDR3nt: TGTGCCAGTAGTATACTCACGACAGCGAACACCGGGGAGCTGTTTTTT

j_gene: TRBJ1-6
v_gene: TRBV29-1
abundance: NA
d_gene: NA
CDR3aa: CSVGDFSGSPLHF
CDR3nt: TGCAGCGTGGGGGACTTCTCGGGATCACCCCTCCACTTT

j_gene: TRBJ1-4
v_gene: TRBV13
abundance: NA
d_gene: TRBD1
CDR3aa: CASSSMGQAYNEKLFF
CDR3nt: TGTGCCAGCAGCTCAATGGGACAGGCATATAATGAAAAACTGTTTTTT

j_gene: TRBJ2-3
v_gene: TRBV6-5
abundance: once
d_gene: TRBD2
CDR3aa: CASSSGLAGTDTQYF
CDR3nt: TGTGCCAGCAGTTCGGGACTAGCGGGCACAGATACGCAGTATTTT

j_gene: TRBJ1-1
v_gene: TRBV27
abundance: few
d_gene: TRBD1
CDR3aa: CASKYRGRGSEAFF
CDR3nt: TGTGCCAGCAAGTACAGGGGGCGAGGATCCGAAGCTTTCTTT

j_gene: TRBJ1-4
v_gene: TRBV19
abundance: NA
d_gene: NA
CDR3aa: CASNQNRANEKLFF
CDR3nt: TGTGCCAGTAACCAAAACAGGGCTAATGAAAAACTGTTTTTT

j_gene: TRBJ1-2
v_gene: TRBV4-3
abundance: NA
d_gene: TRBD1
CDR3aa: CASSLMGTGNYGYTF
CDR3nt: TGCGCCAGCAGCCTCATGGGGACAGGAAACTATGGCTACACCTTC

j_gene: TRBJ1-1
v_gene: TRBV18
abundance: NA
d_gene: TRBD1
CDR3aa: CASSQDRVAEAFF
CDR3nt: TGTGCCAGCTCACAGGACAGGGTCGCTGAAGCTTTCTTT

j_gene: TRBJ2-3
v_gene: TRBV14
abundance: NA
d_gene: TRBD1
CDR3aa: CASSQVGRGRADTQYF
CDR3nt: TGTGCCAGCAGCCAAGTAGGCAGGGGGCGAGCAGATACGCAGTATTTT

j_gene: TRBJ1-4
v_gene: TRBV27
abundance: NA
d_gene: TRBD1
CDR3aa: CASSQDRGSEKLFF
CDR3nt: TGTGCCAGCAGTCAAGACAGGGGGTCTGAAAAACTGTTTTTT

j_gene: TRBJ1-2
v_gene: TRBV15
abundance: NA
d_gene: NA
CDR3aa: CATSRGQVNYGYTF
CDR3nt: TGTGCCACCAGCAGAGGACAGGTGAACTATGGCTACACCTTC

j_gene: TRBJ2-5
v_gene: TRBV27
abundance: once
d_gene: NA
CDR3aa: CASMDNQETQYF
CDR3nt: TGTGCCAGCATGGACAACCAAGAGACCCAGTACTTC

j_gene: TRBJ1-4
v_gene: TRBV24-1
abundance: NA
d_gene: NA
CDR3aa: CATSDSGEPTNEKLFF
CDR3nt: TGTGCCACCAGTGATTCCGGGGAACCTACTAATGAAAAACTGTTTTTT

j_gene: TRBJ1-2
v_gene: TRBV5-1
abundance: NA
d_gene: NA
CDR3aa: CASSLQGRAYGYTF
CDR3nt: TGCGCCAGCAGCCTGCAAGGGCGGGCCTATGGCTACACCTTC

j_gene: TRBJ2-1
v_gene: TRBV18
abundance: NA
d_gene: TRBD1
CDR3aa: CASSPRQGPGNEQFF
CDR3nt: TGTGCCAGCTCACCCCGACAGGGCCCGGGGAATGAGCAGTTCTTC

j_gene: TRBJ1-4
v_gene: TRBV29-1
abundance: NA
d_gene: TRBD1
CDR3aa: CSVETGGGKLFF
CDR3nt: TGCAGCGTTGAAACAGGGGGCGGAAAACTGTTTTTT

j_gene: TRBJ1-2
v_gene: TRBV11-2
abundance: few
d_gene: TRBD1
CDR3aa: CASSFGQGGNYGYTF
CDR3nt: TGTGCCAGCAGCTTTGGACAGGGGGGCAACTATGGCTACACCTTC

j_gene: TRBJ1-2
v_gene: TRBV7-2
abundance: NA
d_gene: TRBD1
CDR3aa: CASSPGQGSGYTF
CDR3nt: TGTGCCAGCAGCCCGGGACAGGGGTCGGGCTACACCTTC

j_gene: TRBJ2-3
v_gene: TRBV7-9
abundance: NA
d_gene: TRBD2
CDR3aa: CASSLATSGVADTQYF
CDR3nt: TGTGCCAGCAGCTTAGCGACTAGCGGGGTGGCAGATACGCAGTATTTT

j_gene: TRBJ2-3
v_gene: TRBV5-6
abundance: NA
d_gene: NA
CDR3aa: CASASAVSTDTQYF
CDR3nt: TGTGCCAGCGCTAGCGCGGTTAGCACAGATACGCAGTATTTT

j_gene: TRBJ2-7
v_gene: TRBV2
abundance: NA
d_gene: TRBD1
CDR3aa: CASSWGVSGTGVHEQYF
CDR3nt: TGTGCCAGCAGTTGGGGGGTCTCCGGGACAGGGGTCCACGAGCAGTACTTC

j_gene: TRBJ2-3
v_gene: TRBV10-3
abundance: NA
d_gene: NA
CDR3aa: CAISAGSTGGTDTQYF
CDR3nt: TGTGCCATCAGTGCGGGGTCTACGGGTGGCACAGATACGCAGTATTTT

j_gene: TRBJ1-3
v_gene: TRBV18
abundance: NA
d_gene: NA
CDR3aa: CASSPPSGSSGNTIYF
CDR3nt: TGTGCCAGCTCACCACCCTCCGGGAGCTCTGGAAACACCATATATTTT

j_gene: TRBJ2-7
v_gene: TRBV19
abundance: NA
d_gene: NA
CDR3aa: CASSIDSAGSYEQYF
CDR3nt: TGTGCCAGTAGTATTGATTCAGCGGGTTCCTACGAGCAGTACTTC

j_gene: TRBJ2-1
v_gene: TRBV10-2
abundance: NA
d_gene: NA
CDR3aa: CASSESAWTVNTFGAYNEQFF
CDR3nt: TGCGCCAGCAGTGAGTCGGCGTGGACAGTCAATACGTTTGGGGCCTACAATGAGCAGTTCTTC

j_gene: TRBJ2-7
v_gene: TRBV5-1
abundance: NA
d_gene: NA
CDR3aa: CASSTGGVGQDEQYF
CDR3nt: TGCGCCAGCAGCACCGGAGGCGTAGGGCAGGACGAGCAGTACTTC

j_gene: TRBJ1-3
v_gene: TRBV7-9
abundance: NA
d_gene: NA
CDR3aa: CASSPRRTAQTGNTIYF
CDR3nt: TGTGCCAGCAGCCCGCGGAGGACAGCTCAGACCGGAAACACCATATATTTT

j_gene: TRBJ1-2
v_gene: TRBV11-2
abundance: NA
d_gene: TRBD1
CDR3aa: CASSLTGTNYGYTF
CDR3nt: TGTGCCAGCAGCCTGACAGGGACTAACTATGGCTACACCTTC

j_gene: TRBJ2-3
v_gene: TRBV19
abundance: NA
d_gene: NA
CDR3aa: CASSIQSGWGDTQYF
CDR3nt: TGTGCCAGTAGTATACAATCAGGGTGGGGAGATACGCAGTATTTT

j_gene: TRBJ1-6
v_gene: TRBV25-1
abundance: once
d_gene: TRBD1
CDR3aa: CASSEWAGQGYSPLHF
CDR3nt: TGTGCCAGCAGTGAATGGGCGGGACAGGGTTATTCACCCCTCCACTTT

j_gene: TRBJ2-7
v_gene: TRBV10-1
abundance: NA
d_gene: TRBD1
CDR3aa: CASSDPGQGSYEQYF
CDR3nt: TGCGCCAGCAGTGATCCGGGACAGGGGTCCTACGAGCAGTACTTC

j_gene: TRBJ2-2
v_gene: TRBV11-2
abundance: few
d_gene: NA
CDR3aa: CASSSRENTGELFF
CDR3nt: TGTGCCAGCAGCTCCAGGGAGAACACCGGGGAGCTGTTTTTT

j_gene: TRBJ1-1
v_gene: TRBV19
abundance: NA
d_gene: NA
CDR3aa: CASLGQSNTEAFF
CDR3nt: TGTGCCAGTCTCGGACAGTCGAACACTGAAGCTTTCTTT

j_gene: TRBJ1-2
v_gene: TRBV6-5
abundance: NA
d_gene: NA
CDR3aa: CASHKGGGRNYGYTF
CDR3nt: TGTGCCAGCCACAAGGGGGGGGGCCGTAACTATGGCTACACCTTC

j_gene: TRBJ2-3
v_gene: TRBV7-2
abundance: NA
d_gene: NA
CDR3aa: CASSLGGSGTDTQYF
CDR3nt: TGTGCCAGCAGCTTAGGAGGTTCTGGCACAGATACGCAGTATTTT

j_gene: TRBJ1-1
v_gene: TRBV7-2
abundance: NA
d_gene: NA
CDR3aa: CASSLKGGLGAEAFF
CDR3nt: TGTGCCAGCAGCTTAAAGGGTGGTTTGGGAGCTGAAGCTTTCTTT

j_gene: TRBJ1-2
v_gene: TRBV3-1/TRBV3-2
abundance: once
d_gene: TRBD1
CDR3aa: CASSPWTGAGYTF
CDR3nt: TGTGCCAGCAGCCCCTGGACAGGGGCTGGCTACACCTTC

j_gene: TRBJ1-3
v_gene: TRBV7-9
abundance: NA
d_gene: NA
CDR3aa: CASSLPQGTGNTIYF
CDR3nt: TGTGCCAGCAGCTTGCCCCAGGGGACAGGAAACACCATATATTTT

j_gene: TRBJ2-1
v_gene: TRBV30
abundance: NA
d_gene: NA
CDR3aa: CAWSELTTKFF
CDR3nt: TGTGCCTGGAGTGAATTGACTACGAAGTTCTTC

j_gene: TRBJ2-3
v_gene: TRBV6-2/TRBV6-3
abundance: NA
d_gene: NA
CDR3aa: CASSPRGFTDTQYF
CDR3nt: TGTGCCAGCAGCCCTCGGGGTTTTACAGATACGCAGTATTTT

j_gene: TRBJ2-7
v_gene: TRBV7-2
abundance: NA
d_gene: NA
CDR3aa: CASSFLGDEQYF
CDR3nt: TGTGCCAGCAGCTTTCTCGGGGACGAGCAGTACTTC